Shown below are 14 T cell receptor beta chains from a single sample sequenced in a study of regulatory T cells in long-lasting Graves disease. The time point here: newly diagnosed GD, antithyroid drugs for less than 3 months. PBMC-extracted RNA yielded the TCR library. Combining iRepertoire HTBI primers with Arm-PCR of CDR3 regions, the authors built TCR beta libraries. TCRdb recomputed calls from the multiplex PCR reads with MiXCR, one row per CDR3 protein. Among some 410,000 distinct CDR3 sequences, roughly 15% were seen once, and the ten largest hold about 10%. These data are also associated with another study on T cells in Graves' hyperthyroidism and ophthalmopathy.

The sequencing used peripheral blood mononuclear cells (PBMCs), collected at new diagnosis, from a patient treated with antithyroid drugs. The receptors originated from a woman under 40 with Graves disease.

This clonotype was detected only a few times. A much larger clone differs from this one at a single base, so this may be a read error. The rearrangement links TRBV11-2 to TRBJ2-7, with TRBD2 matching over 13 bases. This CDR3 comprises 16 residues. From germline, CDR1 is SGHAT and CDR2 FQNNGV. This CDR3 is CASSARLAGGQYEQCF. CDR3 nucleotides: TGTGCCAGCAGCGCCCGACTAGCGGGAGGCCAATACGAGCAGTGCTTC.

This clonotype was recorded a few times. The chain combines TRBV6-5 with TRBJ2-2; possible D gene TRBD2, 6 bases. Germline CDR1 is MNHEY and CDR2 is SVGAGI. Trimming removed 2 bases from V and 1 base from J, with 14 bases in between. The CDR3 is made up of 17 amino acids. Here the CDR3 DNA reads TGTGCCAGCAGTTACGAAGGGCGGGACTGGAACACCGGGGAGCTGTTTTTT. It specifies CASSYEGRDWNTGELFF.

This clonotype was observed at least ten times. As DNA, the CDR3 is TGTGCCAGCAGCTTAAGGACTAGCGTTCTGTATTTT. Translating gives CASSLRTSVLYF. The gene calls are TRBV11-2 and TRBJ2-3, with 9 nucleotides matching TRBD2. CDR1 is SGHAT, CDR2 FQNNGV, per germline. The CDR3 runs 12 residues. The V gene end was trimmed by 2 bases and the J gene end by 14 bases; junction bases not matched to a gene: 5.

About this clonotype itself: A much larger clone differs by one base, so this may be a read error. The chain links TRBV6-1 to TRBJ2-2; possibly TRBD1 for D (6 bases). The CDR3 totals 15 residues. Germline CDR1 MNHNS, CDR2 SASEGT. V was clipped by 6 bases and J by 6 bases, with 17 bases between them. The CDR3 sequence is CASRGSDRKSGELFF. CDR3 coding DNA: TGTGCCAGCAGAGGTTCCGACAGGAAATCCGGGGAGCTGTTTTTT.

This clonotype occurred many times. J is TRBJ2-2 and V is TRBV10-2, with 10 bases identical to TRBD1. From germline, CDR1 is WSHSY and CDR2 SAAADI. There are 15 residues in the CDR3. Unmatched junction bases numbered 7, after V lost 7 bases and J lost 5 bases. CDR3 bases: TGCGCCAGCACTCGAGGGGGACAGGGGACCGGGGAGCTGTTTTTT. The encoded protein is CASTRGGQGTGELFF.

This clonotype appeared many times. The genes are TRBV5-5 and TRBJ2-1; D gene unclear. V was pared by 0 bases and J by 4 bases, with 11 bases between. The CDR3 runs to 15 residues. CDR1 SGHKS and CDR2 YYEKEE come from the germline V gene (reference sequence). The CDR3 spells CASSLDGSTYNEQFF. The CDR3 region has the DNA TGTGCCAGCAGCTTGGATGGAAGTACATACAATGAGCAGTTCTTC.

There are many counts of this clonotype. CDR3 DNA sequence: TGTGCCAGCTCACCCCGATCCTACGAGCAGTACTTC. Translated, it gives CASSPRSYEQYF. This chain uses TRBV18 with TRBJ2-7; D is ambiguous. Germline-derived CDR1 and CDR2 are KGHSH and LQKENI. V shed 3 bases and J shed 1 base, with 4 bases lying between them. This CDR3 has 12 residues.

This rearrangement joins TRBV29-1 to TRBJ1-2; 10 positions agree with TRBD1. Germline loops: CDR1 SQVTM, CDR2 ANQGSEA. J was trimmed by 1 base and V by 6 bases; bases with no gene match: 8. The CDR3 is 15 amino acids. The CDR3 here is CSVGTGVTSNYGYTF. The CDR3 DNA is TGCAGCGTCGGGACAGGGGTCACAAGTAACTATGGCTACACCTTC.

This clonotype was seen many times. The chain is built from TRBV4-3 and TRBJ2-1, with TRBD1 identical over 9 bases. V gave up 4 bases and J gave up 15 bases; unmatched junction bases: 10. The CDR3 has 13 amino acids. The germline V gene encodes CDR1 LGHNA and CDR2 YSLEER. The CDR3 is CASSPLKTGGWFF. The CDR3 DNA follows: TGCGCCAGCAGCCCCCTCAAGACAGGGGGGTGGTTCTTC.

About this clonotype itself: Here the CDR3 omits its conserved ending phenylalanine or tryptophan, so a read error is the likely source. The rearrangement uses TRBV11-2 and TRBJ2-5, with a tentative D call TRBD1 (7 bases). Between the trimmed V and J ends, which lost 5 bases and 4 bases, there was a span of 17 bases. Per germline, CDR1 SGHAT and CDR2 FQNNGV. CDR3 size: 15 residues. The CDR3 DNA follows: TGTGCCAGCAGCCCCTATTCAGGGGGAGGAGAGACCCAGTACTCC. It encodes CASSPYSGGGETQYS.

This clonotype was observed many times. This rearrangement joins TRBV28 to TRBJ2-7, with TRBD2 identical over 11 bases. V was clipped by 5 bases and J by 4 bases; unmatched bases: 16. The CDR3 covers 18 residues. The V gene's germline CDR1 is MDHEN and CDR2 SYDVKM. CDR3 protein: CASSGGWLAGGNGYEQYF. The CDR3 region has the DNA TGTGCCAGCAGTGGGGGGTGGCTAGCGGGAGGAAACGGTTACGAGCAGTACTTC.

This clonotype showed up many times. The rearrangement joins TRBV9 to TRBJ2-2, with no clear D. Germline V gene sequence: CDR1 SGDLS, CDR2 YYNGEE. The CDR3 loop spans 13 amino acids. Trimming removed 6 bases from V and 6 bases from J, with 12 bases in between. DNA of the CDR3: TGTGCCAGCACCCCCCCGGGCCCCGGGGAGCTGTTTTTT. Its translation: CASTPPGPGELFF. The full variable domain, its missing parts supplied by reference TRBV9 and TRBJ2-2, is DSGVTQTPKHLITATGQRVTLRCSPRSGDLSVYWYQQSLDQGLQFLIQYYNGEERAKGNILERFSAQQFPDLHSELNLSSLELGDSALYFCASTPPGPGELFFGEGSRLTVL.

The chain carries TRBV12-3 or TRBV12-4 and TRBJ2-7, with D maybe TRBD2 (6 bases). There are 15 residues in the CDR3. Between the trimmed V and J ends, which lost 8 bases and 3 bases, there was a span of 20 bases. The CDR3 DNA reads TGTGCCAGCGTCCCCCCTAGCGACTATTTCTACGAGCAGTACTTC. It is translated as CASVPPSDYFYEQYF.

There are many counts of this clonotype. The chain employs TRBV28 and TRBJ2-3; 11 bases agree with TRBD1. Germline assignment: CDR1 MDHEN and CDR2 SYDVKM. The J segment lost 0 bases and the V segment lost 4 bases, leaving 3 bases of the junction unmatched. This CDR3 is built from 16 residues. The CDR3 here is CASSSWDRGSTDTQYF. CDR3 nucleotides: TGTGCCAGCAGTTCCTGGGACAGGGGGAGCACAGATACGCAGTATTTT.